This TCR beta chain was retrieved from a study of tumor and adjacent non-tumor tissue in lung cancer. Study-wide background: Aged roughly 30 to 85 years, patients included roughly eleven men and 4 or 5 women with stage I to III disease.

The CDR3 totals 15 residues. The V gene's germline CDR1 is SGHAT and CDR2 FQNNGV. Three rounds of nested PCR, following a modified ARM-PCR protocol, produced the TCRbeta library. From the multiplex PCR reads, TCRdb called clonotypes with MiXCR, one entry per CDR3 protein. The sample includes 75,000 to 95,000 distinct CDR3 sequences, around 82% of them seen just once. Whole-study results and caveats: TCR diversity was significantly greater in tumor than normal lung tissue. Higher tumor TCR diversity was associated with shorter survival.

Remarks on this clonotype: Its cognate antigen is unknown. The conserved phenylalanine or tryptophan is not found at the CDR3 terminus, so this likely reflects a read error.

This sample's RNA came from whole unsorted tissue. Distant lung tissue was collected more than 3 cm away from the tumor edge. Material for sequencing was distant non-tumor lung tissue. The receptor was derived from a woman aged 45-65 years with non-small cell lung cancer. The rearrangement joins TRBV11-2 to TRBJ2-3; a weak D match, TRBD1 (6 bases). The CDR3 bases are TGTGACAGCAGCTTAGGACCCCCAGGGGTCCATACGCAGTATTTG. Protein: CDSSLGPPGVHTQYL.